This T cell receptor (beta chain) was recovered during a study of cytomegalovirus exposure and HLA in healthy donors. The study ran its PCR with 60 Vbeta and 13 Jbeta primers. TCRdb's table, derived via immunoSEQ multiplex PCR, lists solely in-frame clones and lacks some. The data show around 87,000 clones, with 65% to 85% seen just once and about 1.2% held by the top ten. The CDR3 spans 14 residues. Germline V gene sequence: CDR1 SQVTM, CDR2 ANQGSEA. With 7 bases removed from V and 4 bases from J, the gap between germline ends came to 17 bases. A remark on this clone: The target antigen is unknown.

Notes on the study in general: Around 160 TCR beta chains were listed as cytomegalovirus-associated. Productive status was seen about 90% or about 30% of the time for most TCR beta V segments in an earlier analysis. In vitro experiments confirmed that a few CMV-associated chains were specific for CMV antigens.

Sequenced: PBMCs. This receptor was obtained from a girl aged 2 to 9 in good health and CMV-seropositive. The chain recombines TRBV29-1 with TRBJ1-5; maybe TRBD1 (5 bases). The CDR3: CSANNAGPNQPQHF. The CDR3, as DNA: TGCAGCGCTAACAATGCGGGACCTAATCAGCCCCAGCATTTT.